The TCR beta chain under discussion was sequenced for a study of graft-versus-host responses after intestinal transplantation. Study background: Among the recipients, all got anti-thymocyte globulin induction and then tacrolimus and steroids for about three years.

The study's findings and limits: High graft-versus-host to host-versus-graft clonal ratios were found in allografts of patients who had graft-donor T cell macrochimerism. Recipient-marrow GvH clones were detected, some having first appeared in ileum or blood.

Comments on this clone: The antigen is undetermined.

Method: immunoSEQ multiplex PCR; TCRdb's copy keeps in-frame clones and lacks some. The sample shows roughly 110,000 clones, roughly 89% of them seen only once. The CDR3 extends over 11 amino acids. CDR1 DFQATT and CDR2 SNEGSKA come from the germline V gene (reference sequence). V shed 4 bases and J shed 4 bases, with 8 bases lying between them. The clonotype originates from a human donor who was the organ donor for an intestinal transplant. The rearrangement links TRBV20-1 to TRBJ2-7; D may be TRBD2 (6 bases). This material consisted of unstimulated CD4+ T cells sorted from spleen or lymph node cells, taken before transplant. In nucleotides, the CDR3 is TGCAGTGCTACGAGCGGGTACGAGCAGTACTTC. Residues: CSATSGYEQYF.